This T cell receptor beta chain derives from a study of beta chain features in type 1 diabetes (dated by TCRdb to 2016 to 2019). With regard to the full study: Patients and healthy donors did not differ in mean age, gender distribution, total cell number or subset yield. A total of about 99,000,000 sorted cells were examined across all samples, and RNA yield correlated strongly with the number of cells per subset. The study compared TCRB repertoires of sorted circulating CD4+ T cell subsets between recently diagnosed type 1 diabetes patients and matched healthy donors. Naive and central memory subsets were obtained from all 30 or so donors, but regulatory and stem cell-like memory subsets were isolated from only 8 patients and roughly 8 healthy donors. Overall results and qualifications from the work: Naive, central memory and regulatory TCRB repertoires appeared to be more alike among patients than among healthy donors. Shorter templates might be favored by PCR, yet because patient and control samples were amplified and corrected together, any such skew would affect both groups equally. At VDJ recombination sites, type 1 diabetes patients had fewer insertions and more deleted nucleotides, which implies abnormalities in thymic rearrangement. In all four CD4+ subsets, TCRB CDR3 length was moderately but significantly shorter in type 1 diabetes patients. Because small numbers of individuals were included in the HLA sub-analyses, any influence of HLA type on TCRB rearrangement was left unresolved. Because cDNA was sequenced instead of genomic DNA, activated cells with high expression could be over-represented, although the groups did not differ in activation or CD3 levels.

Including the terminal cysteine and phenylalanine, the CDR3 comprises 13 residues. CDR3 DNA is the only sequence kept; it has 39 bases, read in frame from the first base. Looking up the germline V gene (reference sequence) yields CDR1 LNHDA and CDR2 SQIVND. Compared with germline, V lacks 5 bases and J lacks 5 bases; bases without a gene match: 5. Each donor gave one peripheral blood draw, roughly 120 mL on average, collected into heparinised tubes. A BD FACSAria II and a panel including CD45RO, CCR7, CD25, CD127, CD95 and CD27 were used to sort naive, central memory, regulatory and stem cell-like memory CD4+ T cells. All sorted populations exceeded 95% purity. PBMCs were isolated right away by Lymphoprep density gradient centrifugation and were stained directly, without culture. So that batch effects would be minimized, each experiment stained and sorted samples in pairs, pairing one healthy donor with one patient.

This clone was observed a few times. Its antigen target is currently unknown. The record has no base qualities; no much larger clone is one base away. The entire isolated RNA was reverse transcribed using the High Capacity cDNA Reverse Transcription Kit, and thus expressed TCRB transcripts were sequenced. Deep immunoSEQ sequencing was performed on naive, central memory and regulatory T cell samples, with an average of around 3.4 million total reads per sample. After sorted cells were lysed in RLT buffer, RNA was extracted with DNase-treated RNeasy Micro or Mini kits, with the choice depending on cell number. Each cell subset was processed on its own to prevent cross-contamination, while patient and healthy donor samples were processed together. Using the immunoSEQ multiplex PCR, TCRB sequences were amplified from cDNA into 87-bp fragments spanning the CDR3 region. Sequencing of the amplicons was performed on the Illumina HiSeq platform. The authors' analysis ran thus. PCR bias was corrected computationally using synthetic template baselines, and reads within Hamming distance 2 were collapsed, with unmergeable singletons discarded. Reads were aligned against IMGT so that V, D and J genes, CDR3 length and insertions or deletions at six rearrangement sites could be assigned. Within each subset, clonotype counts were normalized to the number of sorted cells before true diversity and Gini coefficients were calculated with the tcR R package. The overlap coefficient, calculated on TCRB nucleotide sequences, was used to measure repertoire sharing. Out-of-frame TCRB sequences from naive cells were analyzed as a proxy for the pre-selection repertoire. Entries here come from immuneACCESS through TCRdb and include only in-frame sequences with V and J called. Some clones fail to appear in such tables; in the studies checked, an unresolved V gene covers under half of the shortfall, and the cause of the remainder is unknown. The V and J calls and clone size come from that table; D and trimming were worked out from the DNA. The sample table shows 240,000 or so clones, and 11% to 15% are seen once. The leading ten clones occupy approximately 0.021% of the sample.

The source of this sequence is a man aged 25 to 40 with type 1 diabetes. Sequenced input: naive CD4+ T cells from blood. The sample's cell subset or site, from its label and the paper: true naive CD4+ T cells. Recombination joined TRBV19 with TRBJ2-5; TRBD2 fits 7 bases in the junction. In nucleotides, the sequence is TGTGCCAGTAGTCCCCGCGGGAGCGAGACCCAGTACTTC. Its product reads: CASSPRGSETQYF.